A selection of T cell receptor beta chains follows, all from one sample in a study of Ad26.COV2.S vaccination and SARS-CoV-2 variants. TCRdb keeps only in-frame clones here, not all; method: immunoSEQ multiplex PCR. The sample lists about 680,000 clones; 89% were seen once. The specimen comprised peripheral blood, sampled in a trial of Ad26.COV2.S vaccine versus placebo. All receptors derive from a person aged 18 to 59 who received the Ad26.COV2.S COVID-19 vaccine or a placebo. The CDR3 runs from the conserved cysteine through the conserved F or W. Fields, in order: V gene, J gene, clone size, D gene, CDR3 DNA, CDR3 protein. A D gene is named only where the DNA matches it firmly. Clone size is not always given. Where it is, it says once, few, many or a class for expanded clones.

>TRBV6-5|TRBJ2-3|once|NA
TGTGCCAGCAGTTACTCTGGGGGACTCGGTTCAGATACGCAGTATTTT
CASSYSGGLGSDTQYF
>TRBV30|TRBJ1-1|NA|TRBD1
TGTGCCTGGAGGGCCCGGGACAGGGTCGCTGAAGCTTTCTTT
CAWRARDRVAEAFF
>TRBV11-1|TRBJ2-3|NA|TRBD1
TGTGCCAGCAGCTCCCGGGACAGGGGGATGGATACGCAGTATTTT
CASSSRDRGMDTQYF
>TRBV7-2|TRBJ2-3|NA|TRBD2
TGTGCCAGCAGCCCCCGACTAGCGGGGACGGCAGATACGCAGTATTTT
CASSPRLAGTADTQYF
>TRBV5-1|TRBJ2-7|NA|NA
TGCGCCAGCAGCTTCCCGGACTCCTACGAGCAGTACTTC
CASSFPDSYEQYF
>TRBV6-5|TRBJ2-7|NA|TRBD2
TGTGCCAGCAGTTACTCGCTCGGGAGGCAATTTTACGAGCAGTACTTC
CASSYSLGRQFYEQYF
>TRBV7-9|TRBJ1-3|NA|NA
TGTGCCAGCAGCTTCAGTCCGGGAAACACCATATATTTT
CASSFSPGNTIYF
>TRBV19|TRBJ1-2|few|NA
TGTGCCAGTAGTCCCAGCGGCAGGAGCTACACCTTC
CASSPSGRSYTF
>TRBV18|TRBJ1-2|NA|TRBD1
TGTGCCAGCTCAGAGACAGGGGGCCTTAACTATGGCTACACCTTC
CASSETGGLNYGYTF
>TRBV19|TRBJ1-4|NA|NA
TGTGCCAGTAGCCGACCAGCGAAACTGTTTTTT
CASSRPAKLFF
>TRBV3-1/TRBV3-2|TRBJ2-1|NA|NA
TGTGCCAGCAGGGGGTCGGGAGTCGCCTACAATGAGCAGTTCTTC
CASRGSGVAYNEQFF
>TRBV6-5|TRBJ2-7|few|NA
TGTGCCAGCAGCAGACAAATGGAGCAGTACTTC
CASSRQMEQYF
>TRBV7-6|TRBJ2-7|NA|TRBD2
TGTGCCAGCAGCTTAGATCCCGGGACTAGCGGGAGCCCCCTCTCCTACGAGCAGTACTTC
CASSLDPGTSGSPLSYEQYF
>TRBV7-2|TRBJ2-1|NA|NA
TGTGCCAGCACCCCAGGGGGGGCGATTTACAATGAGCAGTTCTTC
CASTPGGAIYNEQFF
>TRBV7-9|TRBJ1-1|NA|NA
TGTGCCAGCAGCCCACCCGGGGGGATCACTGAAGCTTTCTTT
CASSPPGGITEAFF
>TRBV6-2/TRBV6-3|TRBJ1-2|NA|TRBD1
TGTGCCAGCAGTCTCCGGGACAGCAACATCTATGGCTACACCTTC
CASSLRDSNIYGYTF
>TRBV6-5|TRBJ1-3|NA|NA
TGTGCCAGCTGGACAGTCTCTGGAAACACCATATATTTT
CASWTVSGNTIYF
>TRBV2|TRBJ1-4|NA|NA
TGTGCCAGCAGTGGAGGACAGCTTAATGAAAAACTGTTTTTT
CASSGGQLNEKLFF
>TRBV30|TRBJ2-5|NA|TRBD2
TGTGCCTGGAGATCCGCGGGGGGGAGGGAGACCCAGTACTTC
CAWRSAGGRETQYF
>TRBV9|TRBJ1-6|NA|NA
TGTGCCAGCAGCGGTGGTGGGGGGAATTCACCCCTCCACTTT
CASSGGGGNSPLHF
>TRBV2|TRBJ2-5|NA|TRBD2
TGTGCCAGCAGTGGAGGGGGACTAGCCGAGACCCAGTACTTC
CASSGGGLAETQYF
>TRBV10-3|TRBJ1-2|NA|TRBD1
TGTGCCATCAGTGTCGACAGGGACGGCTACACCTTC
CAISVDRDGYTF
>TRBV5-6|TRBJ1-2|NA|NA
TGTGCCAGCAGCTTGAACAGGTGGGATGGCTACACCTTC
CASSLNRWDGYTF
>TRBV30|TRBJ1-2|NA|NA
TGTGCCTGGAGCCCCGGGACTAACTATGGCTACACCTTC
CAWSPGTNYGYTF
>TRBV7-2|TRBJ2-7|few|TRBD1
TGTGCCAGCAGCTGGGACAGGGGCTACGAGCAGTACTTC
CASSWDRGYEQYF
>TRBV5-1|TRBJ2-5|NA|TRBD1
TGCGCCAGCAGCCAGGGACAGTACCAAGAGACCCAGTACTTC
CASSQGQYQETQYF
>TRBV30|TRBJ1-2|NA|NA
TGTGCCTGGAGTGACAGGCGATATGGCTACACCTTC
CAWSDRRYGYTF